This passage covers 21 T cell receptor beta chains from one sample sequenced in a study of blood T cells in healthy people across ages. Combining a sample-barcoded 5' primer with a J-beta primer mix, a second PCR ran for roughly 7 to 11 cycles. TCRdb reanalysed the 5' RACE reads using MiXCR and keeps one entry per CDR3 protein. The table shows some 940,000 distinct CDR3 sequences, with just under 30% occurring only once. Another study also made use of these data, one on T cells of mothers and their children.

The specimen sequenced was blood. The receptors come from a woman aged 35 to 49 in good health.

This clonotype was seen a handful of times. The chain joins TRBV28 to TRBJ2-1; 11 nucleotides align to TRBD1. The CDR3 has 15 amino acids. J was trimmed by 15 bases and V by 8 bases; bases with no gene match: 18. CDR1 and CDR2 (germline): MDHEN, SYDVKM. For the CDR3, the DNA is TGTGCCAGCGGAAGACCGGACAGGGGGCCCACTGGACGGTTCTTC. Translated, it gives CASGRPDRGPTGRFF.

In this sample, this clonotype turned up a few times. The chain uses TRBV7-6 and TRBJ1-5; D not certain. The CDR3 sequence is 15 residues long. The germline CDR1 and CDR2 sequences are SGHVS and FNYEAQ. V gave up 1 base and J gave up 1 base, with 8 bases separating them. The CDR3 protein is CASSLGVDSNQPQHF. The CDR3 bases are TGTGCCAGCAGCTTAGGGGTTGACAGCAATCAGCCCCAGCATTTT.

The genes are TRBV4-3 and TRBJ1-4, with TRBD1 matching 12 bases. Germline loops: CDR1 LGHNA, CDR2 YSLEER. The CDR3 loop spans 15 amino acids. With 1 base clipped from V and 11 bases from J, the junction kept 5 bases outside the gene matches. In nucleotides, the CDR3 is TGCGCCAGCAGCCAAGGGGGGACAGGGGGCAGGAAACTGTTTTTT. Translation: CASSQGGTGGRKLFF.

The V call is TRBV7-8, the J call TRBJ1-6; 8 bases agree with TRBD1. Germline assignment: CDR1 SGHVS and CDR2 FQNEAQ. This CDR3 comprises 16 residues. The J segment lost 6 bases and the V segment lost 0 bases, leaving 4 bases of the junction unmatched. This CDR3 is CASSLAQGGGNSPLHF. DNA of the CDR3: TGTGCCAGCAGCTTAGCACAGGGGGGCGGTAATTCACCCCTCCACTTT.

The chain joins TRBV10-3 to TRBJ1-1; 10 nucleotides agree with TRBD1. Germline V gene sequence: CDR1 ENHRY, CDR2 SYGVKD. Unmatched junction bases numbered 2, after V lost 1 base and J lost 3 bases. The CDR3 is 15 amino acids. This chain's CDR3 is CAISEFGTGDTEAFF. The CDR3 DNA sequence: TGTGCCATCAGTGAGTTCGGGACAGGGGACACTGAAGCTTTCTTT.

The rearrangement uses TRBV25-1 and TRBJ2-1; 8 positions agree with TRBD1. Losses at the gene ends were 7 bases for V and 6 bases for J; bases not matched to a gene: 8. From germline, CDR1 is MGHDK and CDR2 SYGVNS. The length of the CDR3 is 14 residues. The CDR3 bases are TGTGCCAGCACCGGACAGGGATGGGGCAATGAGCAGTTCTTC. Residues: CASTGQGWGNEQFF.

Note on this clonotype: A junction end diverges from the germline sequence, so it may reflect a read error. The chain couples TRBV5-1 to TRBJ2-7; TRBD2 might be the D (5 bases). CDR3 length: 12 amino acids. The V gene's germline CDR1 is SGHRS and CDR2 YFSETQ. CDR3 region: CANSPARREQYF. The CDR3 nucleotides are TGCGCCAACAGCCCAGCCAGGAGGGAGCAGTACTTC.

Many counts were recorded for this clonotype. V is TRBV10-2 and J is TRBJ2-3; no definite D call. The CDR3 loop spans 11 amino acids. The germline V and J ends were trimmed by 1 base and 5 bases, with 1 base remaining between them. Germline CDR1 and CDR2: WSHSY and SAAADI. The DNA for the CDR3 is TGCGCCAGCAGTGAGTTAGATACGCAGTATTTT. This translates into CASSELDTQYF.

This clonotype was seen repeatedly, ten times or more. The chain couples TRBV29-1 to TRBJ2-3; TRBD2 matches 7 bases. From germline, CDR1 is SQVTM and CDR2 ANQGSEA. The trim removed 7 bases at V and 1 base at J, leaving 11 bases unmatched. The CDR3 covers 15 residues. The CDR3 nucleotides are TGCAGCGGCCTTGGCACGGCGGGGGGCACAGATACGCAGTATTTT. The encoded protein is CSGLGTAGGTDTQYF.

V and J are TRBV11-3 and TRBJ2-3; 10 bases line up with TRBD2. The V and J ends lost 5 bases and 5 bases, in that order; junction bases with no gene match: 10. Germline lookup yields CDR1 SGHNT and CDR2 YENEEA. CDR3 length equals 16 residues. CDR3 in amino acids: CASSLYSGGIGDTQYF. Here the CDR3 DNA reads TGTGCCAGCAGCCTTTATAGCGGGGGGATTGGAGATACGCAGTATTTT.

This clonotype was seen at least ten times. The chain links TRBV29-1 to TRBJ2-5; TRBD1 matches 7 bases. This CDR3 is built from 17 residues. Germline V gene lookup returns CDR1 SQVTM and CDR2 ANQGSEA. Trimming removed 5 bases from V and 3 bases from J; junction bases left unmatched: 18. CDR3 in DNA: TGCAGCGTTTTCCTACGCTACCGACAGGGTTGGGAAGAGACCCAGTACTTC. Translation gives CSVFLRYRQGWEETQYF.

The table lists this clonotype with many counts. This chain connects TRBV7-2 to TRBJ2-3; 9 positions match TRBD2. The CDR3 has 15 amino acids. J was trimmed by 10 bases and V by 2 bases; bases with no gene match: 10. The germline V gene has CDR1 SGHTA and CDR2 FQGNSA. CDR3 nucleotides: TGTGCCAGCAGCTTAAATAGTCTAGCGGGGTTGGCGCAGTATTTT. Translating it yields CASSLNSLAGLAQYF.

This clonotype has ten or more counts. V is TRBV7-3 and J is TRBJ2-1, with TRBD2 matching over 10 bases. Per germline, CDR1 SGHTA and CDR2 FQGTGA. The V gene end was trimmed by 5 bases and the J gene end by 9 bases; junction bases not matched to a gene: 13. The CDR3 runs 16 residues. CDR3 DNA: TGTGCCAGCAGCCCCCAATGGAGCGGGGGGGCCTCTGAGCAGTTCTTC. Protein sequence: CASSPQWSGGASEQFF.

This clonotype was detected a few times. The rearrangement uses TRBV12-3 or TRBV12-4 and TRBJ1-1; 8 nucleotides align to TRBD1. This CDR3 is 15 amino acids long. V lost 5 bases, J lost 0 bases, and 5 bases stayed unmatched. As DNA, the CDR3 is TGTGCCAGCAGTGGACAGGGACCCTTGAACACTGAAGCTTTCTTT. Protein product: CASSGQGPLNTEAFF.

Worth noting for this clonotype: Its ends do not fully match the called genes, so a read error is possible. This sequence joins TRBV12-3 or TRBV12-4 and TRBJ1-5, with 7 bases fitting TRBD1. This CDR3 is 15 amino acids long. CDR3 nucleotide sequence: TGTGCCAGCAGTTTAGGGACAGGTAGGAATCAGCCCCGGCATTTT. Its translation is CASSLGTGRNQPRHF.

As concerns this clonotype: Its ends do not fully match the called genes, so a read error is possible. This CDR3 reads CAGSLLGGAEQYF. The CDR3 DNA follows: TGTGCCGGCAGCCTCCTAGGCGGGGCCGAGCAGTACTTC. The rearrangement uses TRBV3-1 and TRBJ2-7; maybe TRBD2 (6 bases). CDR3 size: 13 residues. CDR1 LGHDT and CDR2 YNNKEL come from the germline V gene (reference sequence).

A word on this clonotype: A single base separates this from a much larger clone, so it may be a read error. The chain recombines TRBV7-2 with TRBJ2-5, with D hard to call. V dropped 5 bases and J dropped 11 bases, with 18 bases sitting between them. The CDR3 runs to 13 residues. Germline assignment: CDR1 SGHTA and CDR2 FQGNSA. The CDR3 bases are TGTGCCAGCAGCAAGAGTACCCCCTACGGGCAGTACTTC. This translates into CASSKSTPYGQYF.

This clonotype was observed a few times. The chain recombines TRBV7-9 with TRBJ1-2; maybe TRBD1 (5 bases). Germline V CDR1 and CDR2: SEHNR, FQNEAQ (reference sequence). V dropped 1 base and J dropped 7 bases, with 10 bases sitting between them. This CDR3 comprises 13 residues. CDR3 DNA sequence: TGTGCCAGCAGCTTAGAAGGGGAAACTGGCTACACCTTC. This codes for CASSLEGETGYTF.

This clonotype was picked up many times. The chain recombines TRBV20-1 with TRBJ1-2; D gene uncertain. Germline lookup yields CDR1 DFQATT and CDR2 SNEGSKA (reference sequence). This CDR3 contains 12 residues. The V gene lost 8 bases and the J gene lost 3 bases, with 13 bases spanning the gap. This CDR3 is CSCRRGDYGYTF. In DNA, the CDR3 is TGCAGTTGCAGGCGTGGGGACTATGGCTACACCTTC.

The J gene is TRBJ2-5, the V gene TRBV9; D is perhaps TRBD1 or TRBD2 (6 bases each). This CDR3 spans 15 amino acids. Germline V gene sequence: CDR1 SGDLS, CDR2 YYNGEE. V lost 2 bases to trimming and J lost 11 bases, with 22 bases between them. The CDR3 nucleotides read TGTGCCAGCAGCGTGGGGGGCAGCTCCTACAATGGGCAGTACTTC. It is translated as CASSVGGSSYNGQYF.

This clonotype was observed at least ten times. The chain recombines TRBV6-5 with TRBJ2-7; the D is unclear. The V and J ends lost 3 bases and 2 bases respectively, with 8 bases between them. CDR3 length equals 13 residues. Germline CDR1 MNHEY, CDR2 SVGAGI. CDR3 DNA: TGTGCCAGCAGTTATGGACCGACCTACGAGCAGTACTTC. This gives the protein CASSYGPTYEQYF.